The 30 T cell receptor beta chains listed next were all sequenced from one sample in a study of blood T cell repertoires in COVID-19. Repertoires were generated with immunoSEQ multiplex PCR, while TCRdb's copy carries only in-frame clones and drops some. The table records roughly 150,000 clones, about 86% of them present only once. Material for sequencing was peripheral blood. All receptors derive from a woman between 65 and 79 years old who had recovered from COVID-19.

The V and J genes are TRBV6-5 and TRBJ2-7, with 8 bases identical to TRBD1. V shed 10 bases, J shed 3 bases, and the junction held 11 bases outside the gene matches. This CDR3 spans 14 amino acids. Germline CDR1 and CDR2: MNHEY and SVGAGI. The CDR3 DNA reads TGTGCCACCCACCCGGGACAGGTCTTCTACGAGCAGTACTTC. Protein product: CATHPGQVFYEQYF.

The chain links TRBV20-1 to TRBJ1-4; D ambiguous. In germline, CDR1 is DFQATT, CDR2 SNEGSKA (reference sequence). CDR3 length: 10 amino acids. V lost 5 bases, J lost 7 bases, and 5 bases lay in between. CDR3 sequence (DNA): TGCAGTGCTGGTAGTGAAAAACTGTTTTTT. It codes for CSAGSEKLFF.

This clone has only a few counts. V usage is TRBV19 and J usage is TRBJ2-1; TRBD1 aligns across 11 bases. Germline CDR1 and CDR2: LNHDA and SQIVND (reference sequence). The V and J ends lost 10 bases and 9 bases, in that order; junction bases with no gene match: 8. This CDR3 spans 13 amino acids. The CDR3 bases are TGTGCCACCTCGGACAGGGGGCAGGGTGAGCAGTTCTTC. Protein: CATSDRGQGEQFF. Complete variable domain (other parts from reference TRBV19 and TRBJ2-1): DGGITQSPKYLFRKEGQNVTLSCEQNLNHDAMYWYRQDPGQGLRLIYYSQIVNDFQKGDIAEGYSVSREKKESFPLTVTSAQKNPTAFYLCATSDRGQGEQFFGPGTRLTVL.

The chain employs TRBV2 and TRBJ1-2; 10 nucleotides match TRBD1. The junction had 7 bases not matched to a gene; V was cut back by 8 bases and J by 7 bases. CDR1 is SNHLY, CDR2 FYNNEI, per germline. There are 13 residues in the CDR3. CDR3 sequence reads: CASARQGAGGYTF. In DNA form, the CDR3 reads TGTGCCAGCGCAAGACAGGGGGCAGGTGGCTACACCTTC. The whole variable domain, remainder taken from reference TRBV2 and TRBJ1-2, is EPEVTQTPSHQVTQMGQEVILRCVPISNHLYFYWYRQILGQKVEFLVSFYNNEISEKSEIFDDQFSVERPDGSNFTLKIRSTKLEDSAMYFCASARQGAGGYTFGSGTRLTVV.

The chain combines TRBV7-9 with TRBJ2-1, with a possible D match to TRBD2 (6 bases). The V and J ends lost 4 bases and 0 bases respectively, with 13 bases between them. CDR3 length: 16 residues. Germline lookup yields CDR1 SEHNR and CDR2 FQNEAQ (reference sequence). CDR3 nucleotides: TGTGCCAGCAGCTATCCCCCGGGACTCTCCTACAATGAGCAGTTCTTC. Protein: CASSYPPGLSYNEQFF. Full variable domain (rest looked up from reference TRBV7-9 and TRBJ2-1): DTGVSQNPRHKITKRGQNVTFRCDPISEHNRLYWYRQTLGQGPEFLTYFQNEAQLEKSRLLSDRFSAERPKGSFSTLEIQRTEQGDSAMYLCASSYPPGLSYNEQFFGPGTRLTVL.

The rearrangement joins TRBV10-3 to TRBJ1-3; D is possibly TRBD1 (5 bases). CDR1 ENHRY and CDR2 SYGVKD come from the germline V gene. The CDR3 is made up of 14 amino acids. The V gene lost 4 bases and the J gene lost 4 bases, with 11 bases spanning the gap. CDR3 DNA: TGTGCCATCAGTGTGGGGGGATTCGGAAACACCATATATTTT. Translation gives CAISVGGFGNTIYF.

The rearrangement uses TRBV20-1 and TRBJ1-2; D ambiguous. The CDR3 has 13 residues. Trimming cost V 3 bases and J 4 bases, with 12 bases left between them. CDR1 is DFQATT and CDR2 is SNEGSKA in the germline V gene (reference sequence). CDR3 DNA: TGCAGTGCTAGTGGCAGCGGTAGCTATGGCTACACCTTC. It codes for CSASGSGSYGYTF.

This clone was counted a single time. The gene calls are TRBV12-3 or TRBV12-4 and TRBJ2-3, with 7 bases matching TRBD2. The CDR3 covers 13 residues. The trim removed 3 bases at V and 6 bases at J, leaving 3 bases unmatched. DNA of the CDR3: TGTGCCAGCAGTTTGGGAGGGTTGGATACGCAGTATTTT. Protein sequence: CASSLGGLDTQYF.

The genes are TRBV11-3 and TRBJ2-5; TRBD1 is a possible D gene (6 bases). Germline V gene data show CDR1 as SGHNT and CDR2 as YENEEA. The V gene lost 5 bases and the J gene lost 2 bases, with 15 bases spanning the gap. The CDR3 is made up of 15 amino acids. This CDR3 is CASSPGQPGQETQYF. For the CDR3, the DNA is TGTGCCAGCAGCCCGGGACAACCTGGGCAAGAGACCCAGTACTTC.

The V gene is TRBV10-2, the J gene TRBJ2-7; TRBD2 matches at 7 bases. J was trimmed by 6 bases and V by 6 bases; bases with no gene match: 11. This CDR3 is 14 amino acids long. Germline CDR1 reads WSHSY; CDR2 reads SAAADI. CDR3 loop: CASSSLAGESEQYF. DNA for the CDR3: TGCGCCAGCAGCTCCCTGGCGGGAGAAAGCGAGCAGTACTTC.

The J gene is TRBJ1-1, the V gene TRBV12-5; TRBD1 matches at 7 bases. CDR3 length equals 21 residues. Germline values: CDR1 LGHNT, CDR2 FRNRAP. Trimming removed 1 base from V and 0 bases from J; junction bases left unmatched: 20. The CDR3 loop is CASGLAPSTGTAIPMNTEAFF. CDR3 sequence (DNA): TGTGCTAGTGGTTTGGCTCCTTCAACAGGGACAGCGATCCCTATGAACACTGAAGCTTTCTTT.

This clone showed up just once. This rearrangement joins TRBV9 to TRBJ1-5, with 10 bases fitting TRBD1. The length of the CDR3 is 19 residues. CDR1 and CDR2 from the germline V gene are SGDLS and YYNGEE. Trimming cost V 4 bases and J 2 bases; bases outside gene matches: 15. CDR3: CASSPPGQGFFVGNQPQHF. CDR3 DNA: TGTGCCAGCAGCCCACCGGGACAGGGGTTTTTTGTTGGCAATCAGCCCCAGCATTTT.

The rearrangement joins TRBV6-5 to TRBJ2-2; perhaps TRBD2 as D (5 bases). CDR1 and CDR2 (germline): MNHEY, SVGAGI. V was clipped by 8 bases and J by 4 bases, with 14 bases between them. This CDR3 region has 14 residues. As DNA, the CDR3 is TGTGCCAGCCGCGGTCAGGCGGGCACCGGGGAGCTGTTTTTT. Residues: CASRGQAGTGELFF.

V usage is TRBV3-1 (or the pseudogene TRBV3-2) and J usage is TRBJ2-1, with TRBD2 matching over 11 bases. This CDR3 is 16 amino acids long. With 1 base clipped from V and 4 bases from J, the junction kept 3 bases outside the gene matches. CDR1 and CDR2 (germline): LGHDT, YNNKEL (reference sequence). The CDR3 nucleotides are TGTGCCAGCAGCCAAGCGGGACTAGCGGATTACAATGAGCAGTTCTTC. Translation gives CASSQAGLADYNEQFF.

This clone was observed a handful of times. The rearrangement links TRBV11-2 to TRBJ2-1, with TRBD2 identical over 12 bases. Looked up from germline, CDR1 is SGHAT and CDR2 is FQNNGV. This CDR3 is 15 amino acids long. Trimming cost V 6 bases and J 5 bases; bases outside gene matches: 5. CDR3 nucleotides: TGTGCCAGCAGATGGGGACTAGCGGGTCACAATGAGCAGTTCTTC. It translates to CASRWGLAGHNEQFF.

The V call is TRBV3-1 (or the pseudogene TRBV3-2), the J call TRBJ1-2; D remains ambiguous. CDR3 length: 13 amino acids. Between the trimmed V and J ends, which lost 0 bases and 8 bases, there was a span of 10 bases. Germline CDR1 is LGHDT and CDR2 is YNNKEL (reference sequence). Here the CDR3 DNA reads TGTGCCAGCAGCCAAGATGGCAGAGGGGGCTACACCTTC. Protein product: CASSQDGRGGYTF.

The V call is TRBV11-2, the J call TRBJ1-2; 7 bases agree with TRBD1. The CDR3 extends over 13 amino acids. The V segment lost 5 bases and the J segment 4 bases; nucleotides outside the gene matches: 4. Germline assignment: CDR1 SGHAT and CDR2 FQNNGV. This CDR3 is CASSLTGAYGYTF. The CDR3, as DNA: TGTGCCAGCAGCCTAACAGGGGCCTATGGCTACACCTTC.

The V call is TRBV5-1, the J call TRBJ2-1, with TRBD2 identical over 10 bases. The V gene end was trimmed by 4 bases and the J gene end by 9 bases; junction bases not matched to a gene: 16. Germline loops: CDR1 SGHRS, CDR2 YFSETQ. This CDR3 is 17 amino acids long. CDR3 DNA sequence: TGCGCCAGCAGCCCCAGCCTCTCGGGGGTAGCGGGGGGTGAGCAGTTCTTC. It translates to CASSPSLSGVAGGEQFF.

The chain couples TRBV7-2 to TRBJ2-5; 7 bases align to TRBD2. Per germline, CDR1 SGHTA and CDR2 FQGNSA. V gave up 5 bases and J gave up 5 bases; unmatched junction bases: 11. The CDR3 is made up of 15 amino acids. CDR3 coding DNA: TGTGCCAGCAGCCCCCGGACTAGTCGGTTGGAGACCCAGTACTTC. Its translation: CASSPRTSRLETQYF.

The chain is built from TRBV18 and TRBJ2-3; no clear D gene. Germline CDR1 reads KGHSH; CDR2 reads LQKENI. This CDR3 region has 12 residues. With 6 bases removed from V and 0 bases from J, the gap between germline ends came to 4 bases. CDR3 protein: CASSPSTDTQYF. DNA for the CDR3: TGTGCCAGCTCCCCTAGCACAGATACGCAGTATTTT.

The V gene is TRBV29-1, the J gene TRBJ1-2; 7 nucleotides align to TRBD1. CDR3 length equals 13 residues. Germline V lookup: CDR1 SQVTM, CDR2 ANQGSEA. Trimming took 3 bases from V and 2 from J; bases not matched to a gene: 3. In DNA form, the CDR3 reads TGCAGCGTTGATGGGACAGCAAACTATGGCTACACCTTC. Amino acids: CSVDGTANYGYTF.

This clone was recorded once. The chain uses TRBV7-2 and TRBJ1-2, with TRBD1 as a possible D gene (5 bases). Germline-derived CDR1 and CDR2 are SGHTA and FQGNSA. Trimming cost V 2 bases and J 5 bases, with 12 bases left between them. This CDR3 spans 14 amino acids. The CDR3: CASSLYRGTYGYTF. Written as DNA, the CDR3 is TGTGCCAGCAGCTTATACCGGGGGACTTATGGCTACACCTTC.

The rearrangement uses TRBV12-3 or TRBV12-4 and TRBJ1-2; D is unclear. The CDR3 has 12 amino acids. V lost 0 bases to trimming and J lost 5 bases, with 4 bases between them. CDR3 nucleotide sequence: TGTGCCAGCAGTTTAGCGAGTTATGGCTACACCTTC. Protein product: CASSLASYGYTF.

The rearrangement joins TRBV28 to TRBJ1-2, with D perhaps TRBD1 (6 bases). Trimming pared 4 bases from V and 1 base from J, leaving 10 bases between. Per the germline V gene, CDR1 is MDHEN and CDR2 is SYDVKM. This CDR3 spans 14 amino acids. CDR3 region: CASSYPDSNYGYTF. CDR3 DNA sequence: TGTGCCAGCAGTTACCCGGACAGTAACTATGGCTACACCTTC.

This clone was seen at least ten times. V gene TRBV7-9 combines with J gene TRBJ1-3, with D uncertain. The germline V and J ends were trimmed by 5 bases and 6 bases, with 8 bases remaining between them. Germline CDR1 and CDR2: SEHNR and FQNEAQ (reference sequence). This CDR3 region has 12 residues. The CDR3 loop reads CASSLNPNTIYF. CDR3 DNA sequence: TGTGCCAGCAGCCTAAACCCAAACACCATATATTTT.

The V call is TRBV20-1, the J call TRBJ2-7; D perhaps matches TRBD2 (5 bases). Looked up from germline, CDR1 is DFQATT and CDR2 is SNEGSKA (reference sequence). There are 13 residues in the CDR3. V lost 3 bases, J lost 4 bases, and 13 bases lay in between. The CDR3 DNA is TGCAGTGCTAGTGGGTCTAGCTTGTACGAGCAGTACTTC. It codes for CSASGSSLYEQYF.

This clone has just a few counts. This chain joins TRBV7-8 and TRBJ1-1; no reliable D call. With 4 bases removed from V and 5 bases from J, the gap between germline ends came to 11 bases. Germline V CDR1 and CDR2: SGHVS, FQNEAQ. The CDR3 is made up of 13 amino acids. In DNA form, the CDR3 reads TGTGCCAGCAGCTCTCAAGTGGAGACTGAAGCTTTCTTT. Translation: CASSSQVETEAFF. Using reference TRBV7-8 and TRBJ1-1 for the parts outside the CDR3, the full variable domain is GAGVSQSPRYKVAKRGQDVALRCDPISGHVSLFWYQQALGQGPEFLTYFQNEAQLDKSGLPSDRFFAERPEGSVSTLKIQRTQQEDSAVYLCASSSQVETEAFFGQGTRLTVV.

J is TRBJ2-7 and V is TRBV19; 12 bases align to TRBD2. The V gene's germline CDR1 is LNHDA and CDR2 SQIVND (reference sequence). The CDR3 is 14 amino acids. The V gene end was trimmed by 3 bases and the J gene end by 6 bases; junction bases not matched to a gene: 3. For the CDR3, the DNA is TGTGCCAGTAGTATGAGGACTAGCGGGATCGAGCAGTACTTC. Amino acids: CASSMRTSGIEQYF.

This chain connects TRBV14 to TRBJ2-3; possibly TRBD2 for D (6 bases). The germline gives CDR1 SGHDN, CDR2 FVKESK. V was clipped by 1 base and J by 1 base, with 15 bases between them. The CDR3 extends over 17 amino acids. The CDR3 nucleotides read TGTGCCAGCAGCCAAGGACCCTCAGCGGGCGGCACAGATACGCAGTATTTT. As protein: CASSQGPSAGGTDTQYF.

V gene TRBV6-5 combines with J gene TRBJ1-3; D gene unclear. The CDR3 totals 15 residues. Germline V gene lookup returns CDR1 MNHEY and CDR2 SVGAGI. The V end lost 7 bases, the J end lost 0 bases, and 13 bases lay between the germline ends. CDR3 nucleotides: TGTGCCAGCACCTTTGGACGGGGCTCTGGAAACACCATATATTTT. This gives the protein CASTFGRGSGNTIYF.